This TCR beta chain derives from a study of vaccination effects on CD4 cells after COVID-19. Study overall: All study participants received two doses of BNT162b2 or mRNA-1273 vaccine. Study-wide points: After vaccination of healthy people, only 1 of 255 vaccine-induced clones cross-reacted with common cold coronaviruses.

Profiled with immunoSEQ multiplex PCR; TCRdb holds only in-frame clones, not every one. The sample shows 70,000 to 85,000 clones, around 77% of them seen only once. As for this clone: What it binds is unknown.

J lost 5 bases, V lost 4 bases, and 5 bases had no gene match. The CDR3 runs 14 residues. Germline V gene lookup returns CDR1 MGHRA and CDR2 YSYEKL. Upon completion of about 10 days in culture, CD4+ T cells were isolated. The receptor comes from a human donor who received a COVID-19 vaccine. The genes are TRBV4-1 and TRBJ1-5; the match to TRBD1 covers 7 bases. Sequenced here: CD4+ T cells from PBMCs cultured without peptide, sampled before COVID-19 vaccination. CDR3 nucleotide sequence: TGCGCCAGCAGCCGTGGACAGGCCGATCAGCCCCAGCATTTT. Its translation: CASSRGQADQPQHF.